The 9 T cell receptor beta chains below were found in one sample sequenced in a study of CD8+ T cells in alopecia areata. Isolated RNA was reverse transcribed into cDNA used as the sequencing template. Generated by immunoSEQ multiplex PCR, the TCRdb table keeps only in-frame clones and is missing some. The sample has roughly 73,000 clones, around 29% seen once. Treatment meaning: oral pan-JAK inhibitor, 5-10 mg twice daily. Sequenced here: CD8+ T cells sorted from blood, sampled at week 4, from a patient treated with tofacitinib. The receptors were sampled from a human donor with alopecia areata.

This clone was detected a few times. The gene calls are TRBV29-1 and TRBJ2-4, with D possibly TRBD2 on 6 matching bases. V was shortened by 6 bases and J by 0 bases, with 12 bases between the two germline ends. The CDR3 spans 14 residues. Germline assignment: CDR1 SQVTM and CDR2 ANQGSEA. The CDR3 nucleotides are TGCAGCGTGGGAGGACCCCGAGCCAAAAACATTCAGTACTTC. This sequence encodes CSVGGPRAKNIQYF.

The chain employs TRBV7-9 and TRBJ2-6; TRBD2 is a possible D gene (8 bases). The CDR3 spans 18 residues. Germline V lookup: CDR1 SEHNR, CDR2 FQNEAQ (reference sequence). V lost 1 base and J lost 9, with 22 bases in between. CDR3 residues: CASSLVPGGPAGDNVLTF. The CDR3 nucleotides are TGTGCCAGCAGCTTAGTCCCAGGGGGGCCAGCGGGAGACAACGTCCTGACTTTC.

The chain employs TRBV2 and TRBJ2-7; unclear D gene. This CDR3 spans 13 amino acids. Germline V gene lookup returns CDR1 SNHLY and CDR2 FYNNEI. Deletions cut 0 bases from V and 4 bases from J, with 7 bases between. CDR3 nucleotides: TGTGCCAGCAGTGAAGCGAGATCTTACGAGCAGTACTTC. It encodes CASSEARSYEQYF.

This clone was picked up a small number of times. The rearrangement joins TRBV28 to TRBJ1-1; a weak D match, TRBD1 (6 bases). Germline-derived CDR1 and CDR2 are MDHEN and SYDVKM. The CDR3 sequence is 15 residues long. Between the trimmed V and J ends, which lost 8 bases and 0 bases, there was a span of 16 bases. The CDR3 coding sequence is TGTGCCAGCGACAGGTCCTCCTATGTGAACACTGAAGCTTTCTTT. Residues: CASDRSSYVNTEAFF.

J is TRBJ2-1 and V is TRBV28, with TRBD2 matching over 8 bases. Germline CDR1 reads MDHEN; CDR2 reads SYDVKM. Trimming at V came to 6 bases and at J to 7 bases, leaving 14 bases not matched to a gene. The CDR3 loop spans 16 amino acids. The DNA of the CDR3 is TGTGCCAGCAGCATCCGGCGGGGGGCCAAGGATAATGAGCAGTTCTTC. Protein product: CASSIRRGAKDNEQFF.

The gene calls are TRBV29-1 and TRBJ1-1, with unresolved D. The length of the CDR3 is 11 residues. Germline V CDR1 and CDR2: SQVTM, ANQGSEA. Trimming took off 7 bases at V and 8 bases at J, with 14 bases between the two ends. This CDR3 reads CSASGSGEAFF. CDR3 nucleotides: TGCAGCGCCTCTGGTTCGGGAGAAGCTTTCTTT.

The chain combines TRBV5-1 with TRBJ2-1; D gene uncertain. The V end lost 0 bases, the J end lost 4 bases, and 8 bases lay between the germline ends. Germline loops: CDR1 SGHRS, CDR2 YFSETQ. This CDR3 comprises 14 residues. CDR3 nucleotides: TGCGCCAGCAGCTTGGATCGGTTATACAATGAGCAGTTCTTC. Encoded protein: CASSLDRLYNEQFF.

The chain uses TRBV5-1 and TRBJ2-6, with D possibly called TRBD1 or TRBD2 (5 bases each). The germline V and J ends were trimmed by 4 bases and 0 bases, with 11 bases remaining between them. Germline loops: CDR1 SGHRS, CDR2 YFSETQ. The CDR3 has 16 residues. The CDR3 bases are TGCGCCAGCAGCACCCCTGGGGGCTCTGGGGCCAACGTCCTGACTTTC. As protein: CASSTPGGSGANVLTF.

CDR3 in DNA: TGCGCCAGCAGTCACGGCCCTTGCAGCGAGCAGTACTTC. This encodes CASSHGPCSEQYF. The chain has TRBV23-1 and TRBJ2-7; no clear D. TRBV23-1 is filed as an ORF, its function uncertain. V lost 3 bases and J lost 6, with 12 bases in between. The CDR3 spans 13 residues.